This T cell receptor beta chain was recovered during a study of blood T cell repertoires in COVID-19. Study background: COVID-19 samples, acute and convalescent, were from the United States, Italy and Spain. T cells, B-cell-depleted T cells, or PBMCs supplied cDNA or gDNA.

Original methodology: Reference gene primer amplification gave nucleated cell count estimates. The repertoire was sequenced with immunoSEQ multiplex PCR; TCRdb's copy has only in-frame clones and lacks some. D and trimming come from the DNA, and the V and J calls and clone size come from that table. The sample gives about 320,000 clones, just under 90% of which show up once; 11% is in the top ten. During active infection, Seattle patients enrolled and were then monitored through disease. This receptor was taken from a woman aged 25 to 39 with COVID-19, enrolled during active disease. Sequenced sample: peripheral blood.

CDR3 sequence (DNA): TGCGCCAGCAGCGAGGCTCGAGCGGGACAGGGAAATGGCTACACCTTC. Its translation is CASSEARAGQGNGYTF. The chain carries TRBV5-1 and TRBJ1-2, with 9 bases fitting TRBD1. CDR3 size: 16 residues. The V segment lost 4 bases and the J segment 6 bases; nucleotides outside the gene matches: 13. Per the germline V gene, CDR1 is SGHRS and CDR2 is YFSETQ.